A single sample is the source of the 29 T cell receptor beta chains below, sequenced in a study of breast tumors, draining lymph nodes, adjacent tissues. Samples came from axillary lymph nodes draining the breast cancer. From the multiplex PCR reads, TCRdb called clonotypes with MiXCR, one entry per CDR3 protein. This table has tens of thousands of distinct CDR3 sequences, approximately 20% appearing once. Material: axillary lymph node tissue. These receptor sequences come from a female donor with breast cancer. Some clones in this sample may be carry-over from other donors' samples.

Details on this clonotype: A clone one base away is much larger, so this may be a read error. V is TRBV19 and J is TRBJ2-5, with 7 bases identical to TRBD1. In germline, CDR1 is LNHDA, CDR2 SQIVND (reference sequence). The CDR3 contains 13 residues. Here the CDR3 reads CASSSTGTETQCF. CDR3 in DNA: TGTGCCAGTAGTTCAACAGGGACAGAGACCCAGTGCTTC.

Regarding this clonotype: A much bigger clone sits one base away, suggesting this may be a read error. The chain uses TRBV5-1 and TRBJ2-3; 8 bases fit TRBD2. The CDR3 sequence is 17 residues long. From germline, CDR1 is SGHRS and CDR2 YFSETQ. CDR3 nucleotides: TGCGCCAGCAGCTTGTCCAGCGGGAGTTCGGTCACAGATGCGCAGTATTTT. Translated: CASSLSSGSSVTDAQYF.

This clonotype was found many times. V usage is TRBV20-1 and J usage is TRBJ2-2; possible D gene TRBD1, 5 bases. Trimming removed 3 bases at V and 6 bases at J, with 14 bases between. This CDR3 has 14 residues. Germline CDR1 reads DFQATT; CDR2 reads SNEGSKA (reference sequence). CDR3 protein: CSASRGQGPGELFF. CDR3 coding DNA: TGCAGTGCTAGTCGTGGGCAGGGCCCCGGGGAGCTGTTTTTT.

This clonotype was counted many times. The V call is TRBV12-3 or TRBV12-4, the J call TRBJ2-2; D is unresolved. Trimming stripped 2 bases from V and 2 bases from J, with 3 bases between. This CDR3 spans 13 amino acids. The CDR3 sequence: CASSLTNTGELFF. The CDR3 DNA follows: TGTGCCAGCAGTTTAACCAACACCGGGGAGCTGTTTTTT.

At least ten counts were recorded for this clonotype. The rearrangement uses TRBV12-3 or TRBV12-4 and TRBJ2-5, with D perhaps TRBD2 (6 bases). The CDR3 length is 13 residues. Between the trimmed V and J ends, which lost 6 bases and 3 bases, there was a span of 11 bases. CDR3 in DNA: TGTGCCAGCAGGTCGACTAGGGAAGAGACCCAGTACTTC. Translated, it gives CASRSTREETQYF.

This clonotype was recorded at least ten times. The J gene is TRBJ2-2, the V gene TRBV5-4, with D possibly being TRBD1 (6 bases). From germline, CDR1 is SGHNT and CDR2 YYREEE (reference sequence). The CDR3 covers 17 residues. Trimming stripped 4 bases from V and 1 base from J, with 17 bases between. CDR3 sequence (DNA): TGTGCCAGCAGCCGAGACGCCGGGACACAGAACACCGGGGAGCTGTTTTTT. Its translation is CASSRDAGTQNTGELFF.

Points on this clonotype: This may arise from a read error, as a much more abundant clone is one base away. Because it lacks the conserved phenylalanine or tryptophan at the end, this CDR3 is likely a read error. The V gene is TRBV9, the J gene TRBJ1-2; D is unresolved. V gave up 0 bases and J gave up 2 bases, with 11 bases separating them. The germline V gene has CDR1 SGDLS and CDR2 YYNGEE. The CDR3 runs 15 residues. The CDR3 coding sequence is TGTGCCAGCAGCGTAGCCACAGCAAGAAACTATGGCTACACCTCC. It codes for CASSVATARNYGYTS.

This chain uses TRBV7-2 with TRBJ1-1; no clear D. The CDR3 covers 13 residues. Germline values: CDR1 SGHTA, CDR2 FQGNSA. V shed 2 bases and J shed 3 bases, with 7 bases lying between them. CDR3 protein: CASSLIDDTEAFF. The CDR3 nucleotides read TGTGCCAGCAGCTTAATAGATGACACTGAAGCTTTCTTT. The entire variable domain, with the rest obtained from reference TRBV7-2 and TRBJ1-1, is as follows: GAGVSQSPSNKVTEKGKDVELRCDPISGHTALYWYRQSLGQGLEFLIYFQGNSAPDKSGLPSDRFSAERTGGSVSTLTIQRTQQEDSAVYLCASSLIDDTEAFFGQGTRLTVV.

There are many counts of this clonotype. The chain couples TRBV20-1 to TRBJ2-2; 9 bases fit TRBD2. The germline V gene has CDR1 DFQATT and CDR2 SNEGSKA (reference sequence). The trim removed 6 bases at V and 5 bases at J, leaving 13 bases unmatched. This CDR3 is 16 amino acids long. In DNA form, the CDR3 reads TGCAGTGCGCTTACCTTTAGCGGGAGAAGGACCGGGGAGCTGTTTTTT. The encoded protein is CSALTFSGRRTGELFF.

At least ten counts were recorded for this clonotype. The J gene is TRBJ1-5, the V gene TRBV6-5, with D perhaps matching TRBD1 (5 bases). The V end lost 8 bases, the J end lost 7 bases, and 24 bases lay between the germline ends. The CDR3 consists of 16 residues. Germline V gene lookup returns CDR1 MNHEY and CDR2 SVGAGI. CDR3 amino acids: CASRTGGIERGQPQHF. The DNA of the CDR3 is TGTGCCAGCCGGACCGGGGGGATCGAACGCGGGCAGCCCCAGCATTTT.

With respect to this clonotype: A much bigger clone sits one base away, suggesting this may be a read error. The gene calls are TRBV6-1 and TRBJ2-7, with 11 bases matching TRBD2. Per the germline V gene, CDR1 is MNHNS and CDR2 is SASEGT. V shed 10 bases, J shed 1 base, and the junction held 18 bases outside the gene matches. This CDR3 region has 18 residues. The CDR3 reads CATYREIGLAGLSYEQYF. The CDR3 DNA sequence: TGTGCCACGTACAGGGAAATAGGACTAGCGGGCCTATCCTACGAGCAGTACTTC.

On this clonotype itself: A junction end diverges from the germline sequence, so it may reflect a read error. The chain combines TRBV28 with TRBJ1-3; D may be TRBD1 (5 bases). The CDR3 extends over 17 amino acids. The V gene's germline CDR1 is MDHEN and CDR2 SYDVKM. The CDR3: CASSPFPGRLSGNTICF. The CDR3 nucleotides are TGTGCCAGCAGTCCCTTCCCGGGACGACTCTCTGGAAACACCATATGTTTT.

This clonotype was counted ten times or more. The rearrangement links TRBV5-4 to TRBJ1-2; D gene unclear. Germline loops: CDR1 SGHNT, CDR2 YYREEE (reference sequence). Trimming removed 5 bases from V and 0 bases from J, with 8 bases in between. The CDR3 runs to 13 residues. The DNA of the CDR3 is TGTGCCAGCAGACTCGACACTAACTATGGCTACACCTTC. Protein product: CASRLDTNYGYTF.

The chain is built from TRBV24-1 and TRBJ1-2; TRBD1 matches at 8 bases. Germline CDR1 reads KGHDR; CDR2 reads SFDVKD. V trimming: 9 bases; J trimming: 8 bases; junction bases outside the gene matches: 7. The CDR3 covers 12 residues. Written as DNA, the CDR3 is TGTGCCACCCGAGACAGGGGTGGAGGCTACACCTTC. It yields the protein CATRDRGGGYTF.

This clonotype was seen repeatedly, ten times or more. The V and J genes are TRBV7-2 and TRBJ2-7; unclear D gene. Germline V lookup: CDR1 SGHTA, CDR2 FQGNSA. The CDR3 covers 13 residues. Trimming pared 2 bases from V and 4 bases from J, leaving 9 bases between. CDR3 sequence (DNA): TGTGCCAGCAGCTTAAATCTGGTTTACGAGCAGTACTTC. Amino acids: CASSLNLVYEQYF.

The chain couples TRBV28 to TRBJ1-4, with TRBD1 as a possible D gene (5 bases). The V end was cut by 8 bases, the J end by 14 bases, with 15 bases between. This CDR3 is built from 11 residues. From germline, CDR1 is MDHEN and CDR2 SYDVKM. CDR3 DNA: TGTGCCAGCGACCTGAAGGGACGGCTGTTTTTT. Its protein is CASDLKGRLFF.

Many counts were recorded for this clonotype. CDR3 sequence (DNA): TGTGCCAGCAGCCAAGGACTCGCCTCCTACGAGCAGTACTTC. Translation: CASSQGLASYEQYF. The V and J genes are TRBV3-1 and TRBJ2-7; D not certain. Trimming shortened V by 1 base and J by 0 bases, and 7 bases separated the two germline ends. Germline V gene sequence: CDR1 LGHDT, CDR2 YNNKEL (reference sequence). The CDR3 consists of 14 residues.

V usage is TRBV6-5 and J usage is TRBJ2-1; 7 nucleotides line up with TRBD2. Germline CDR1 MNHEY, CDR2 SVGAGI. V lost 2 bases and J lost 8; bases outside the gene matches: 3. This CDR3 contains 13 residues. For the CDR3, the DNA is TGTGCCAGCAGTTACGGACTAGTGGATGAGCAGTTCTTC. It is translated as CASSYGLVDEQFF.

This clonotype was seen ten or more times. The chain has TRBV4-3 and TRBJ2-7; TRBD2 might be the D (5 bases). V dropped 1 base and J dropped 6 bases, with 13 bases sitting between them. The CDR3 loop spans 14 amino acids. Germline CDR1 LGHNA, CDR2 YSLEER. CDR3 sequence: CASSQALTRSEQYF. The CDR3 region has the DNA TGCGCCAGCAGCCAAGCCCTAACTAGGAGCGAGCAGTACTTC.

Ten or more counts support this clonotype. The DNA for the CDR3 is TGTGCCAGCAGCCTCCAGGCCGGGACTACAGATACGCAGTATTTT. It codes for CASSLQAGTTDTQYF. This chain joins TRBV9 and TRBJ2-3; tentative D call: TRBD2 (6 bases). The CDR3 has 15 residues. In germline, CDR1 is SGDLS, CDR2 YYNGEE. V was cut by 4 bases and J by 3 bases, with 15 bases left in between. The complete variable domain, with remaining parts taken from reference TRBV9 and TRBJ2-3, reads DSGVTQTPKHLITATGQRVTLRCSPRSGDLSVYWYQQSLDQGLQFLIQYYNGEERAKGNILERFSAQQFPDLHSELNLSSLELGDSALYFCASSLQAGTTDTQYFGPGTRLTVL.

Note on this clonotype: A much larger clone sits a single nucleotide away, making a read error possible. This rearrangement joins TRBV5-6 to TRBJ2-1, with D tentatively TRBD1 or TRBD2 (5 bases each). This CDR3 is built from 18 residues. Germline assignment: CDR1 SGHDT and CDR2 YYEEEE. The V gene lost 0 bases and the J gene lost 6 bases, with 22 bases spanning the gap. CDR3 sequence: CASSLAGAAAGKLNEQFF. In nucleotides, the CDR3 is TGTGCCAGCAGCTTGGCCGGGGCAGCGGCCGGAAAGCTCAATGAGCAGTTCTTC.

This clonotype was found many times. This chain connects TRBV6-1 to TRBJ2-3; 7 nucleotides align to TRBD2. CDR1 is MNHNS, CDR2 SASEGT, per germline. After removal of 3 bases from V and 4 bases from J, the junction contained 7 bases not matched to a gene. The CDR3 length is 15 residues. The CDR3 is CASSEREGYSDTQYF. The CDR3, as DNA: TGTGCCAGCAGTGAGAGGGAGGGTTACTCAGATACGCAGTATTTT.

In this sample, this clonotype turned up many times. The genes are TRBV7-9 and TRBJ1-6; 9 nucleotides match TRBD1. The CDR3 runs 15 residues. Trimming at V came to 5 bases and at J to 10 bases, leaving 9 bases not matched to a gene. CDR1 is SEHNR, CDR2 FQNEAQ, per germline (reference sequence). CDR3 residues: CASSLTGTGSSPLHF. CDR3 coding DNA: TGTGCCAGCAGCCTCACGGGGACAGGGAGCTCACCCCTCCACTTT.

This clonotype has a handful of counts. The rearrangement links TRBV6-5 to TRBJ1-2; D call uncertain. V lost 5 bases and J 6 bases, leaving 16 bases between the germline ends. Per the germline V gene, CDR1 is MNHEY and CDR2 is SVGAGI. The CDR3 consists of 14 residues. The CDR3 spells CASSTPTRPDGYTF. The DNA for the CDR3 is TGTGCCAGCAGTACACCGACAAGGCCGGATGGCTACACCTTC.

In regard to this clonotype: This may come from a read error, since a much larger clone is one base off. The gene calls are TRBV6-5 and TRBJ2-7; 7 nucleotides match TRBD1. The germline CDR1 and CDR2 sequences are MNHEY and SVGAGI. The CDR3 sequence is 13 residues long. The CDR3 protein is CASPTGTLYGQYF. CDR3 coding DNA: TGTGCCAGCCCGACAGGGACCCTTTACGGGCAGTACTTC.

The table lists this clonotype with many counts. This rearrangement joins TRBV4-3 to TRBJ2-3; 10 nucleotides align to TRBD2. The CDR3 has 16 amino acids. From germline, CDR1 is LGHNA and CDR2 YSLEER. V lost 5 bases, J lost 6 bases, and 11 bases stayed unmatched. Written as DNA, the CDR3 is TGCGCCAGCAGCAGGACAGCGGGAGGGCCAACCGATACGCAGTATTTT. Its translation: CASSRTAGGPTDTQYF.

There are many counts of this clonotype. The V gene is TRBV3-1, the J gene TRBJ1-6; D is possibly TRBD1 (6 bases). The germline CDR1 and CDR2 sequences are LGHDT and YNNKEL (reference sequence). V lost 2 bases and J 7 bases, leaving 9 bases between the germline ends. This CDR3 is 14 amino acids long. CDR3 in amino acids: CASSQMTGNSPLHF. In DNA form, the CDR3 reads TGTGCCAGCAGCCAAATGACAGGAAATTCACCCCTCCACTTT.

On this clonotype itself: Just one base apart from a much larger clone, this may be a read error. CDR3 DNA sequence: TGTACCATCAGTGTGGCTGATTATGGCTACACCTTC. It encodes CTISVADYGYTF. The rearrangement links TRBV10-3 to TRBJ1-2; D not resolved. Germline V lookup: CDR1 ENHRY, CDR2 SYGVKD. The CDR3 extends over 12 amino acids.

This clonotype was seen ten or more times. The CDR3 end shows no conserved phenylalanine or tryptophan, and so a read error is likely. It is unclear where the CDR3 begins or ends on the DNA, so no DNA is shown, and the CDR3 is as TCRdb lists it. The chain combines TRBV20-1 with TRBJ2-3; TRBD1, the table's D call, lacks a check against the DNA. The CDR3 is 12 residues long, counting both termini. Germline CDR1 is DFQATT and CDR2 is SNEGSKA (reference sequence). The CDR3 spells CSAKSGGAFPMV.